The rows below give T cell receptor beta chains drawn from one sample of a study of blood T cell repertoires in COVID-19. Clones were sequenced by immunoSEQ multiplex PCR, and TCRdb holds only the in-frame ones, with some missing. The data show about 37,000 clones, around 86% seen once. The sequenced sample was peripheral blood. These receptors were taken from a human donor in a cohort sampled during active COVID-19. The CDR3 runs from the conserved cysteine through the conserved F or W. D genes are given only for firm matches. Clone size is shown for a subset of rows, as once, few, many or a class of expanded clone.

TRBV10-3	TRBJ1-1	TRBD1	-	TGTGCCATCAGGAGACAGGGGAACACTGAAGCTTTCTTT	CAIRRQGNTEAFF
TRBV28	TRBJ1-5	TRBD1	-	TGTGCCAGCAGGCGTAGCTTTAGGACAGGGAATAGCAATCAGCCCCAGCATTTT	CASRRSFRTGNSNQPQHF
TRBV5-1	TRBJ1-2	TRBD1	few	TGCGCCAGCAGCTTGGAGGGACAGGGATATGGCTACACCTTC	CASSLEGQGYGYTF
TRBV6-5	TRBJ1-2	-	-	TGTGCCAGCATCCATCGGGGGGGGTACGGCTACACCTTC	CASIHRGGYGYTF
TRBV2	TRBJ2-3	TRBD1	-	TGTGCCAGCAGTGGTTCGGCAGGGGGCTACCGCACAGATACGCAGTATTTT	CASSGSAGGYRTDTQYF
TRBV5-6	TRBJ2-7	TRBD1	few	TGTGCCAGCAGCTTACAGGGGTACGAGCAGTACTTC	CASSLQGYEQYF
TRBV30	TRBJ1-4	-	-	TGTGCCTGGAGTGTACAAGGGGATGAAAAACTGTTTTTT	CAWSVQGDEKLFF
TRBV5-1	TRBJ1-1	-	-	TGCGCCAGCAGCCTAGGACAGAACAGAGGGACTGAAGCTTTCTTT	CASSLGQNRGTEAFF
TRBV19	TRBJ1-4	-	few	TGTGCCAGTAGTTGGCAGGGGAATATAGCTAATGAAAAACTGTTTTTT	CASSWQGNIANEKLFF
TRBV28	TRBJ2-7	-	-	TGTGCCAGCAGTCCCGGGGGAGCGGATTCCTACGAGCAGTACTTC	CASSPGGADSYEQYF
TRBV5-8	TRBJ1-1	-	-	TGTGCCAGCAGCTGGGGGGGGAGGAACACTGAAGCTTTCTTT	CASSWGGRNTEAFF
TRBV9	TRBJ1-3	TRBD1	-	TGTGCCAGCAGCGAGGGGGCAGGGTTCTCTGGAAACACCATATATTTT	CASSEGAGFSGNTIYF
TRBV6-6	TRBJ2-3	-	-	TGTGCCAGCAGTTACTCCCAGGAGGGGAGAGTGGATACGCAGTATTTT	CASSYSQEGRVDTQYF